This is a list of T cell receptor beta chains from one sample in a study of T cells of healthy individuals. TCRdb analysed the 5' RACE reads with MiXCR anew, one entry per CDR3 protein. The table records over 95,000 distinct CDR3 sequences, 15% to 20% of them present only once. Receptors originate from a human donor in good health. Each CDR3 is given without its conserved first and last residue.

j_gene | v_gene | CDR3aa
TRBJ1-2 | TRBV20-1 | SASSGQSRYT
TRBJ1-2 | TRBV10-3 | AISGGPSQLGYT
TRBJ1-2 | TRBV11-2 | ASSFTGLDGYT
TRBJ2-7 | TRBV6-2/TRBV6-3 | ASSPILTGLPSSEQY
TRBJ2-3 | TRBV4-2 | ASSQDRDSGGGVQY
TRBJ2-1 | TRBV7-6 | ASSPAGRRGYNEQF
TRBJ2-3 | TRBV7-2 | ASSIRLAGVTDTQY
TRBJ2-1 | TRBV3-1 | ASSPIGGPYEQF
TRBJ2-3 | TRBV20-1 | SARSSGGRTDTQY
TRBJ1-1 | TRBV13 | ASSLGPAYEAF
TRBJ2-7 | TRBV5-4 | ASSPGLGSYEQY
TRBJ2-1 | TRBV11-1 | ASSLAQGRHNEQF
TRBJ1-2 | TRBV19 | ASSISVGSGEGYT
TRBJ2-3 | TRBV20-1 | SARDTLAGRDTQY
TRBJ1-5 | TRBV12-3/TRBV12-4 | ASSQGAGNQPQH
TRBJ2-7 | TRBV7-2 | ASSTGTPGYEQY
TRBJ2-3 | TRBV29-1 | SLETDTDTQY
TRBJ1-5 | TRBV10-3 | AIRDLNQPQH
TRBJ2-1 | TRBV3-1 | ASSHRDRVGNEQF
TRBJ2-5 | TRBV4-1 | ASSPGQGWTQY
TRBJ1-1 | TRBV7-2 | ASSLETGLGAF
TRBJ1-6 | TRBV12-3/TRBV12-4 | ASSLLRTGESSPLH